The 5 T cell receptor beta chains below come from one sample, sequenced in a study of CD8 T cells in ankylosing spondylitis. TCRdb itself ran the 5' RACE reads through MiXCR, one entry per CDR3 protein. The sample includes 25,000 to 35,000 distinct CDR3 sequences, roughly 29% of them seen just once. The sequenced sample was synovial fluid, either unsorted or a sorted T cell fraction (not recorded which). These receptors were obtained from a male donor with ankylosing spondylitis.

The V and J genes are TRBV20-1 and TRBJ1-3; D gene uncertain. Trimming stripped 0 bases from V and 4 bases from J, with 7 bases between. Germline values: CDR1 DFQATT, CDR2 SNEGSKA (reference sequence). The CDR3 sequence is 13 residues long. In nucleotides, the CDR3 is TGCAGTGCTAGAGATCGACAAGGAAACACCATATATTTT. This sequence encodes CSARDRQGNTIYF.

This clonotype was counted only a few times. The chain recombines TRBV3-1 with TRBJ2-1; 11 nucleotides line up with TRBD2. Germline CDR1 is LGHDT and CDR2 is YNNKEL (reference sequence). The CDR3 is made up of 15 amino acids. V lost 4 bases and J lost 4; bases outside the gene matches: 3. The DNA for the CDR3 is TGTGCCAGCAGCCTGGGACTAGCGGAATACAATGAGCAGTTCTTC. Protein sequence: CASSLGLAEYNEQFF.

This clonotype has only a few counts. CDR3 nucleotides: TGCGCCAGCAGACTAGCGCCTACCTACGAGCAGTACGTC. It translates to CASRLAPTYEQYV. The chain employs TRBV5-1 and TRBJ2-7; 7 nucleotides agree with TRBD2. The CDR3 covers 13 residues. The V gene's germline CDR1 is SGHRS and CDR2 YFSETQ. The junction had 4 bases not matched to a gene; V was cut back by 5 bases and J by 2 bases.

This clonotype has more than one count but fewer than ten. The chain has TRBV7-9 and TRBJ2-1; perhaps TRBD2 as D (5 bases). This CDR3 comprises 17 residues. The V end lost 3 bases, the J end lost 1 base, and 16 bases lay between the germline ends. Germline V gene data show CDR1 as SEHNR and CDR2 as FQNEAQ (reference sequence). CDR3 loop: CASSLAMGAGSYNEQFF. The CDR3 DNA reads TGTGCCAGCAGCTTGGCTATGGGAGCTGGGTCCTACAATGAGCAGTTCTTC.

The chain is built from TRBV11-2 and TRBJ2-7; possible D gene TRBD2, 6 bases. V shed 2 bases and J shed 4 bases, with 18 bases lying between them. This CDR3 spans 16 amino acids. The germline CDR1 and CDR2 sequences are SGHAT and FQNNGV. CDR3 DNA sequence: TGTGCCAGCAGCTTATTATTTGGCGGGATAGGGTACGAGCAGTACTTC. It codes for CASSLLFGGIGYEQYF.